These 32 T cell receptor beta chains were sequenced from one sample in a study of PD-1 blockade in classical Hodgkin lymphoma. Profiled with immunoSEQ multiplex PCR; TCRdb holds only in-frame clones, not every one. Of around 7,400 clones listed, around four fifths are singletons. Described time point: cycle 4 day 1 (C4D1), after 5 to 7 weeks of nivolumab. Each patient's relapse followed autologous stem cell transplantation, and brentuximab vedotin exposure varied. This sample comprised peripheral blood mononuclear cells (PBMCs), obtained before the fourth cycle of nivolumab. All receptors derive from a human donor with classical Hodgkin lymphoma.

The CDR3 coding sequence is TGTGCCAGCACTCTAGCCGAGAACACTGAAGCTTTCTTT. Translation: CASTLAENTEAFF. The rearrangement uses TRBV2 and TRBJ1-1; no clear D gene. The CDR3 has 13 residues. Deletions cut 7 bases from V and 1 base from J, with 10 bases between. Per the germline V gene, CDR1 is SNHLY and CDR2 is FYNNEI.

The J gene is TRBJ2-7, the V gene TRBV6-1; D ambiguous. This CDR3 contains 15 residues. CDR1 and CDR2 (germline): MNHNS, SASEGT. The V gene lost 1 base and the J gene lost 5 bases, with 15 bases spanning the gap. The CDR3 DNA follows: TGTGCCAGCAGTGAAGGGCCGGTGGGCGGTCACGAGCAGTACTTC. Its protein product is CASSEGPVGGHEQYF.

The CDR3 sequence is CASSELGQPQHF. The CDR3 nucleotides are TGTGCCAGCAGTGAATTGGGGCAGCCCCAGCATTTT. This sequence joins TRBV6-1 and TRBJ1-5; no definite D call. This CDR3 has 12 amino acids. Germline values: CDR1 MNHNS, CDR2 SASEGT. The V gene lost 2 bases and the J gene lost 7 bases, with 6 bases spanning the gap.

The genes are TRBV15 and TRBJ2-7; D not certain. Germline CDR1 LNHNV, CDR2 YYDKDF (reference sequence). The ends were cut back, 1 base at V and 0 bases at J, with 19 bases in the middle. The CDR3 is made up of 18 amino acids. CDR3 in amino acids: CATSRASPHSPNSYEQYF. The CDR3 DNA sequence: TGTGCCACCAGCAGAGCCTCCCCCCACAGTCCAAACTCCTACGAGCAGTACTTC.

The chain employs TRBV27 and TRBJ1-6; 8 bases are shared with TRBD1. J gave up 7 bases and V 5 bases, and 7 bases lay outside the gene matches. The germline V gene encodes CDR1 MNHEY and CDR2 SMNVEV (reference sequence). The CDR3 is 15 amino acids. CDR3 DNA: TGTGCCAGCAGTCCTACCGACAGGGGAAATTCACCCCTCCACTTT. This encodes CASSPTDRGNSPLHF.

This sequence joins TRBV2 and TRBJ1-1, with 9 bases aligning to TRBD1. The germline V gene encodes CDR1 SNHLY and CDR2 FYNNEI. CDR3 length: 18 amino acids. The CDR3 sequence: CALLEGWTGDRRGTEAFF. The CDR3 nucleotides read TGTGCTCTACTTGAGGGTTGGACAGGGGACCGCCGGGGGACTGAAGCTTTCTTT.

V usage is TRBV27 and J usage is TRBJ2-5; D is perhaps TRBD1 (8 bases). Germline-derived CDR1 and CDR2 are MNHEY and SMNVEV (reference sequence). This CDR3 has 15 amino acids. V was clipped by 5 bases and J by 4 bases, with 17 bases between them. The DNA of the CDR3 is TGTGCCAGCAGTCCCCGACAGGGGAGGGCAGAGACCCAGTACTTC. Its translation is CASSPRQGRAETQYF.

DNA for the CDR3: TGTGCCAGCTCACCACTACGAGAAGGGAATCTCTATGGCTACACCTTC. Protein product: CASSPLREGNLYGYTF. The J gene is TRBJ1-2, the V gene TRBV18; no definite D call. The CDR3 has 16 amino acids. Germline assignment: CDR1 KGHSH and CDR2 LQKENI. The V end was cut by 1 base, the J end by 4 bases, with 16 bases between.

This chain connects TRBV28 to TRBJ2-5; D is undetermined. CDR3 size: 13 residues. The germline CDR1 and CDR2 sequences are MDHEN and SYDVKM. V dropped 7 bases and J dropped 9 bases, with 18 bases sitting between them. The CDR3 DNA follows: TGTGCCAGCACGGATTCGGGCCCCCGGGCCCAGTACTTC. It codes for CASTDSGPRAQYF.

The CDR3 loop is CASSIGANNEQFF. The CDR3 DNA reads as TGTGCCAGTAGTATAGGTGCGAACAATGAGCAGTTCTTC. The chain recombines TRBV19 with TRBJ2-1; D is unclear. The CDR3 totals 13 residues. Trimming removed 1 base from V and 5 bases from J, with 6 bases in between. Germline-derived CDR1 and CDR2 are LNHDA and SQIVND (reference sequence).

This chain connects TRBV6-1 to TRBJ1-4; no definite D call. Trimming left V 3 bases short and J 8 bases short, with 10 bases between. CDR1 and CDR2 (germline): MNHNS, SASEGT. The CDR3 runs 13 residues. The CDR3 region is CASSDGFVEKLFF. Here the CDR3 DNA reads TGTGCCAGCAGTGATGGGTTCGTGGAAAAACTGTTTTTT.

The J gene is TRBJ1-1, the V gene TRBV5-1; a possible D gene is TRBD1 (6 bases). V lost 4 bases and J lost 1, with 14 bases in between. The CDR3 loop spans 15 amino acids. CDR1 and CDR2 from the germline V gene are SGHRS and YFSETQ. The CDR3 sequence: CASSIQGPSNTEAFF. DNA of the CDR3: TGCGCCAGCAGCATTCAGGGGCCTTCGAACACTGAAGCTTTCTTT.

The V call is TRBV5-1, the J call TRBJ2-5; D ambiguous. From germline, CDR1 is SGHRS and CDR2 YFSETQ. Trimming removed 0 bases at V and 5 bases at J, with 11 bases between. The CDR3 loop spans 14 amino acids. CDR3: CASSLASTSETQYF. CDR3 nucleotide sequence: TGCGCCAGCAGCTTGGCCAGTACCTCGGAGACCCAGTACTTC. Full variable domain (missing parts from reference TRBV5-1 and TRBJ2-5): KAGVTQTPRYLIKTRGQQVTLSCSPISGHRSVSWYQQTPGQGLQFLFEYFSETQRNKGNFPGRFSGRQFSNSRSEMNVSTLELGDSALYLCASSLASTSETQYFGPGTRLLVL.

This clone was recorded a few times. V and J are TRBV5-5 and TRBJ1-6; 7 bases match TRBD1. V gave up 3 bases and J gave up 6 bases; unmatched junction bases: 3. The V gene's germline CDR1 is SGHKS and CDR2 YYEKEE (reference sequence). This CDR3 has 14 residues. The CDR3 DNA reads TGTGCCAGCAGCTCGGGACAGCTTAATTCACCCCTCCACTTT. Residues: CASSSGQLNSPLHF. Supplemented by reference TRBV5-5 and TRBJ1-6, the full variable domain reads DAGVTQSPTHLIKTRGQQVTLRCSPISGHKSVSWYQQVLGQGPQFIFQYYEKEERGRGNFPDRFSARQFPNYSSELNVNALLLGDSALYLCASSSGQLNSPLHFGNGTRLTVT.

The rearrangement links TRBV2 to TRBJ1-5; no clear D. Trimming pared 2 bases from V and 0 bases from J, leaving 5 bases between. CDR1 SNHLY and CDR2 FYNNEI come from the germline V gene. The CDR3 is made up of 14 amino acids. CDR3 residues: CASSETLSNQPQHF. The DNA for the CDR3 is TGTGCCAGCAGTGAAACCCTTAGCAATCAGCCCCAGCATTTT.

This chain joins TRBV6-1 and TRBJ2-5, with 12 nucleotides matching TRBD2. Germline lookup yields CDR1 MNHNS and CDR2 SASEGT. This CDR3 comprises 15 residues. Trimming at V came to 6 bases and at J to 5 bases, leaving 7 bases not matched to a gene. Written as DNA, the CDR3 is TGTGCCAGCAGCAAAAGACTAGCGGGGGAGGAGACCCAGTACTTC. Translating it yields CASSKRLAGEETQYF.

The chain couples TRBV5-5 to TRBJ2-4, with D perhaps matching TRBD1 (7 bases). Germline assignment: CDR1 SGHKS and CDR2 YYEKEE (reference sequence). This CDR3 contains 15 residues. V was clipped by 4 bases and J by 1 base, with 12 bases between them. CDR3 loop: CASSPEGAAKNIQYF. The CDR3 DNA sequence: TGTGCCAGCAGCCCGGAGGGGGCGGCCAAAAACATTCAGTACTTC.

This clone is labeled medium-sized. V gene TRBV7-8 combines with J gene TRBJ2-5; D call uncertain. V shed 5 bases and J shed 5 bases, with 24 bases lying between them. In germline, CDR1 is SGHVS, CDR2 FQNEAQ. The CDR3 has 17 amino acids. CDR3 region: CASSPLGWGRLVETQYF. In DNA form, the CDR3 reads TGTGCCAGCAGCCCGCTAGGGTGGGGTAGATTGGTGGAGACCCAGTACTTC. Full variable domain (missing parts from reference TRBV7-8 and TRBJ2-5): GAGVSQSPRYKVAKRGQDVALRCDPISGHVSLFWYQQALGQGPEFLTYFQNEAQLDKSGLPSDRFFAERPEGSVSTLKIQRTQQEDSAVYLCASSPLGWGRLVETQYFGPGTRLLVL.

The rearrangement joins TRBV5-1 to TRBJ2-3; TRBD1 matches at 9 bases. CDR1 and CDR2 from the germline V gene are SGHRS and YFSETQ. CDR3 size: 16 residues. Trimming took 2 bases from V and 1 from J; bases not matched to a gene: 5. The CDR3 loop is CASSFGQGLGTDTQYF. The CDR3 DNA follows: TGCGCCAGCAGCTTTGGACAGGGGTTGGGCACAGATACGCAGTATTTT. Based on the CDR3 plus reference TRBV5-1 and TRBJ2-3, the full variable domain is KAGVTQTPRYLIKTRGQQVTLSCSPISGHRSVSWYQQTPGQGLQFLFEYFSETQRNKGNFPGRFSGRQFSNSRSEMNVSTLELGDSALYLCASSFGQGLGTDTQYFGPGTRLTVL.

J is TRBJ1-1 and V is TRBV6-6; a weak D match, TRBD1 (5 bases). The CDR3 is made up of 14 amino acids. V lost 6 bases to trimming and J lost 0 bases, with 11 bases between them. CDR1 is MNHNY and CDR2 is SVGAGI in the germline V gene (reference sequence). CDR3 sequence reads: CASSLGPMNTEAFF. The CDR3 DNA follows: TGTGCCAGCAGCCTGGGGCCCATGAACACTGAAGCTTTCTTT.

The rearrangement joins TRBV19 to TRBJ1-4, with D tentatively TRBD1 (6 bases). The CDR3 sequence is 15 residues long. Trimming pared 4 bases from V and 3 bases from J, leaving 12 bases between. Germline V gene lookup returns CDR1 LNHDA and CDR2 SQIVND (reference sequence). The CDR3 region is CASSTNRESNEKLFF. The CDR3 region has the DNA TGTGCCAGTAGTACCAACAGGGAGTCTAATGAAAAACTGTTTTTT. The full variable domain, completed using reference TRBV19 and TRBJ1-4, is DGGITQSPKYLFRKEGQNVTLSCEQNLNHDAMYWYRQDPGQGLRLIYYSQIVNDFQKGDIAEGYSVSREKKESFPLTVTSAQKNPTAFYLCASSTNRESNEKLFFGSGTQLSVL.

The sample holds one count of this clone. This chain uses TRBV7-9 with TRBJ1-6, with D hard to call. Germline V lookup: CDR1 SEHNR, CDR2 FQNEAQ (reference sequence). The CDR3 runs to 13 residues. Trimming removed 2 bases at V and 5 bases at J, with 4 bases between. The CDR3 sequence is CASSLQDNSPLHF. CDR3 DNA: TGTGCCAGCAGCTTACAGGATAATTCACCCCTCCACTTT. The full variable domain, with the rest looked up from reference TRBV7-9 and TRBJ1-6, is DTGVSQNPRHKITKRGQNVTFRCDPISEHNRLYWYRQTLGQGPEFLTYFQNEAQLEKSRLLSDRFSAERPKGSFSTLEIQRTEQGDSAMYLCASSLQDNSPLHFGNGTRLTVT.

Sample share makes this clone medium-sized. This chain links TRBV6-5 with TRBJ1-1; TRBD1 aligns across 9 bases. The CDR3 runs 14 residues. V was pared by 6 bases and J by 0 bases, with 2 bases of the junction left unmatched. In germline, CDR1 is MNHEY, CDR2 SVGAGI. The CDR3 region is CASRGTGLNTEAFF. In nucleotides, the CDR3 is TGTGCCAGCAGGGGGACAGGGTTGAACACTGAAGCTTTCTTT.

J is TRBJ2-5 and V is TRBV19, with 8 bases that match TRBD2. The CDR3 length is 13 residues. With 3 bases clipped from V and 5 bases from J, the junction kept 2 bases outside the gene matches. In germline, CDR1 is LNHDA, CDR2 SQIVND (reference sequence). The CDR3 nucleotides read TGTGCCAGTAGTATCGGGAGGGTCGAGACCCAGTACTTC. This codes for CASSIGRVETQYF.

The rearrangement joins TRBV19 to TRBJ2-3, with D possibly TRBD2 on 6 matching bases. The CDR3 covers 15 residues. Germline CDR1 LNHDA, CDR2 SQIVND (reference sequence). Trimming took 10 bases from V and 2 from J, leaving 19 bases between them. Written as DNA, the CDR3 is TGTGCCACCCGTTGGGGACTTACTCCCACAGATACGCAGTATTTT. The encoded protein is CATRWGLTPTDTQYF.

The V and J genes are TRBV5-1 and TRBJ2-7; the D gene is possibly TRBD1 (5 bases). V was clipped by 4 bases and J by 3 bases, with 14 bases between them. CDR1 is SGHRS, CDR2 YFSETQ, per germline. This CDR3 is built from 14 residues. CDR3 region: CASSPDTKGYEQYF. In nucleotides, the CDR3 is TGCGCCAGCAGCCCGGACACGAAGGGCTACGAGCAGTACTTC.

This clone has just a few counts. J is TRBJ1-1 and V is TRBV9; D gene uncertain. This CDR3 is 14 amino acids long. CDR1 is SGDLS, CDR2 YYNGEE, per germline. The germline V and J ends were trimmed by 1 base and 1 base, with 8 bases remaining between them. The CDR3 here is CASSVNAWNTEAFF. DNA for the CDR3: TGTGCCAGCAGCGTAAACGCCTGGAACACTGAAGCTTTCTTT. Looking up the rest from reference TRBV9 and TRBJ1-1 gives the full variable domain: DSGVTQTPKHLITATGQRVTLRCSPRSGDLSVYWYQQSLDQGLQFLIQYYNGEERAKGNILERFSAQQFPDLHSELNLSSLELGDSALYFCASSVNAWNTEAFFGQGTRLTVV.

In its sample, this clone was seen a few times. This chain uses TRBV4-2 with TRBJ1-4, with D possibly matching TRBD1 (5 bases). CDR3 length: 15 amino acids. Looked up from germline, CDR1 is LGHNA and CDR2 is YNFKEQ. V was pared by 0 bases and J by 7 bases, with 12 bases between. CDR3 loop: CASSQDGAAGEKLFF. CDR3 nucleotide sequence: TGTGCCAGCAGCCAAGATGGGGCGGCCGGTGAAAAACTGTTTTTT.

This chain links TRBV21-1 with TRBJ1-2; TRBD1 reflects the table's D call only, with no check against the DNA. TRBV21-1 is marked as a pseudogene. The CDR3 loop spans 14 amino acids. The CDR3 region is CASSAPGQGPGYTF. The CDR3 nucleotides are TGTGCCAGCAGCGCCCCGGGACAGGGACCTGGCTACACCTTC.

The rearrangement links TRBV13 to TRBJ2-1; D remains ambiguous. V was shortened by 1 base and J by 4 bases, with 17 bases between the two germline ends. Germline V gene data show CDR1 as PRHDT and CDR2 as FYEKMQ (reference sequence). The CDR3 totals 17 residues. CDR3 region: CASSLDPGVKEYNEQFF. The DNA of the CDR3 is TGTGCCAGCAGCTTAGATCCGGGTGTAAAGGAATACAATGAGCAGTTCTTC.

The V and J genes are TRBV6-5 and TRBJ1-2; tentative D call: TRBD1 (5 bases). Germline lookup yields CDR1 MNHEY and CDR2 SVGAGI. CDR3 length equals 15 residues. Trimming stripped 7 bases from V and 2 bases from J, with 17 bases between. The DNA for the CDR3 is TGTGCCAGCACCCCCGTGAGAGGGACCAACTATGGCTACACCTTC. It is translated as CASTPVRGTNYGYTF.

This clone showed up just a few times. The rearrangement joins TRBV19 to TRBJ1-4, with D unclear. Germline V CDR1 and CDR2: LNHDA, SQIVND (reference sequence). V was shortened by 4 bases and J by 0 bases, with 12 bases between the two germline ends. The CDR3 runs 16 residues. CDR3 DNA: TGTGCCAGTAGTAGAAGATTGGAAACAACTAATGAAAAACTGTTTTTT. It is translated as CASSRRLETTNEKLFF.